This passage covers 2 T cell receptor beta chains from one sample sequenced in a study of cytotoxic CD8 clonotypes in ibrutinib-treated CLL. Clones were read by immunoSEQ multiplex PCR, and TCRdb kept only the in-frame ones, dropping some. The top ten clones hold roughly 2% of a sample with some 130,000 clones, 70% to 90% of them seen once. Sequences were derived from PBMCs, sampled after 24 months of ibrutinib treatment. The source of these receptors is a human donor with chronic lymphocytic leukemia.

This clone showed up just once. The chain joins TRBV2 to TRBJ2-6, with 8 nucleotides matching TRBD1. The J segment lost 2 bases and the V segment lost 6 bases, leaving 9 bases of the junction unmatched. Germline V gene data show CDR1 as SNHLY and CDR2 as FYNNEI. CDR3 length: 17 amino acids. Written as DNA, the CDR3 is TGTGCCAGCAGCCCGGGACAGGCGAGCACTGGGGCCAACGTCCTGACTTTC. Translation gives CASSPGQASTGANVLTF.

This chain connects TRBV5-4 to TRBJ2-2; TRBD1 is a possible D gene (6 bases). This CDR3 has 14 residues. The germline gives CDR1 SGHNT, CDR2 YYREEE (reference sequence). V shed 1 base and J shed 6 bases, with 10 bases lying between them. The DNA of the CDR3 is TGTGCCAGCAGCTTGCAGGGGCGGGCCGGGGAGCTGTTTTTT. This codes for CASSLQGRAGELFF.